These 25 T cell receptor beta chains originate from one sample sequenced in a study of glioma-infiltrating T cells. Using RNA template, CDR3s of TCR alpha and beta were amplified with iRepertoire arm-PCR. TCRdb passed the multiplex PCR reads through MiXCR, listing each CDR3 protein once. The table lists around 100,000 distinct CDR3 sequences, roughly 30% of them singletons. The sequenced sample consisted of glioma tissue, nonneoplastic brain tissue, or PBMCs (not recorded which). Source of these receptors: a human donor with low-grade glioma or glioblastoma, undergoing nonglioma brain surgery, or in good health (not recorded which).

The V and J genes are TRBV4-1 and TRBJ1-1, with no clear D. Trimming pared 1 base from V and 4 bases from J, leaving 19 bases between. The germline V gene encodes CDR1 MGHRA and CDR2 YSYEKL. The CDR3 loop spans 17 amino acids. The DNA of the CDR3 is TGCGCCAGCAGCCAAGGGGCGGGTTACCATATGAGCACTGAAGCTTTCTTT. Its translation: CASSQGAGYHMSTEAFF.

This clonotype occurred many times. CDR3 loop: CASTTTSEQYF. As DNA, the CDR3 is TGTGCCAGCACGACGACCTCGGAGCAGTACTTC. The chain combines TRBV6-1 with TRBJ2-7; D gene uncertain. V was shortened by 7 bases and J by 7 bases, with 11 bases between the two germline ends. The CDR3 has 11 residues. Germline CDR1 reads MNHNS; CDR2 reads SASEGT.

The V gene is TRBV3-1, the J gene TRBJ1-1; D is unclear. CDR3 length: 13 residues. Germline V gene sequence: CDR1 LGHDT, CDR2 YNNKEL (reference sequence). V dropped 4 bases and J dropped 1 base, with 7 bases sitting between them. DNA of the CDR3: TGTGCCAGCAGCCGGCTCGGGAACACTGAAGCTTTCTTT. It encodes CASSRLGNTEAFF.

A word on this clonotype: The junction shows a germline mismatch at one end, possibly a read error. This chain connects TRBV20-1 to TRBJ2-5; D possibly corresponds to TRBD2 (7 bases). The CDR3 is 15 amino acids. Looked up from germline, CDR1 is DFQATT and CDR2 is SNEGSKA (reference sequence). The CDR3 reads CSARDLGGGLETKYF. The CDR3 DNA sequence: TGCAGTGCTAGGGACCTAGGGGGGGGGTTGGAGACCAAGTACTTC.

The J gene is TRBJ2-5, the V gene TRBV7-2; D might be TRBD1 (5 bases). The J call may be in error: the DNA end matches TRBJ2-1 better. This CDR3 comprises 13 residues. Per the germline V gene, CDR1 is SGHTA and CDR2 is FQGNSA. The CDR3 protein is CASSRQRFDEQFF. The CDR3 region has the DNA TGTGCCAGCAGCCGACAGAGGTTCGATGAGCAGTTCTTC.

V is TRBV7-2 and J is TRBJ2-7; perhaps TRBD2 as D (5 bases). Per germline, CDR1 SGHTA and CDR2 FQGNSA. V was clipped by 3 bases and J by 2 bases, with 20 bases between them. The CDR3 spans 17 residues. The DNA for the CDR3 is TGTGCCAGCAGCTTGGGGAGCGCAGCGTCTACAACCTACGAGCAGTACTTC. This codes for CASSLGSAASTTYEQYF.

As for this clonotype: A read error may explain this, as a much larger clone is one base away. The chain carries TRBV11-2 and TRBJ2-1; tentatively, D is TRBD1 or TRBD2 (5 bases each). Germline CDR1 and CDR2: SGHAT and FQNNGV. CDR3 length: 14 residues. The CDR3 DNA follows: TGTGCCAGCAGCCAAGTTCTAGGACCCGGGACCCAGCACTTC. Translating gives CASSQVLGPGTQHF. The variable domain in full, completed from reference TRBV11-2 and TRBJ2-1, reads EAGVAQSPRYKIIEKRQSVAFWCNPISGHATLYWYQQILGQGPKLLIQFQNNGVVDDSQLPKDRFSAERLKGVDSTLKIQPAKLEDSAVYLCASSQVLGPGTQHFGPGTRLTVL.

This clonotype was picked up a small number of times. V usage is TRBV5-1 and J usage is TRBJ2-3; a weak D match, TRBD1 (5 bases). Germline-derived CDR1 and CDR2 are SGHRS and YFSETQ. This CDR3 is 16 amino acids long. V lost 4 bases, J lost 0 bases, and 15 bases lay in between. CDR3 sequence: CASSLPTGASTDTQYF. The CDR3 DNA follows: TGCGCCAGCAGCCTACCCACAGGCGCTAGCACAGATACGCAGTATTTT.

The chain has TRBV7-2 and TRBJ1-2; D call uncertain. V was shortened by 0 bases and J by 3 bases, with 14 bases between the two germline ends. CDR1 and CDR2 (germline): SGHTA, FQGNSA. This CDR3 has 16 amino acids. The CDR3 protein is CASSLAPPESDYGYTF. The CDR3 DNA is TGTGCCAGCAGCTTAGCGCCCCCGGAAAGTGACTATGGCTACACCTTC.

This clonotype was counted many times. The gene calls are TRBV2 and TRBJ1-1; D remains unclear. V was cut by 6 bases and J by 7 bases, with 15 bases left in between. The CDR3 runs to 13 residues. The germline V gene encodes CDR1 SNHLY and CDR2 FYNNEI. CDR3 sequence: CASRGGRLIEAFF. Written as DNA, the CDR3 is TGTGCCAGCAGGGGAGGGCGACTTATTGAAGCTTTCTTT.

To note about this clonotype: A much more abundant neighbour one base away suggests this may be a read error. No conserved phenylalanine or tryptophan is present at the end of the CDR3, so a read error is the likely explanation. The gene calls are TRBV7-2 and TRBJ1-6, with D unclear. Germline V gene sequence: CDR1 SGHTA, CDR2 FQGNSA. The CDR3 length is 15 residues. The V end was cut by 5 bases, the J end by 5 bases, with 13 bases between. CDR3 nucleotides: TGTGCCAGCAGCCCAAGACGGTCGCATAATTCACCCCTCCACGTT. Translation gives CASSPRRSHNSPLHV.

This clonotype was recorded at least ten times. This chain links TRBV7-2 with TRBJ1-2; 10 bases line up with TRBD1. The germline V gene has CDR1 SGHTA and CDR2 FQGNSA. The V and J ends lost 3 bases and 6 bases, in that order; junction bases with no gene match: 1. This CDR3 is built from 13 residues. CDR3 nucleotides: TGTGCCAGCAGCTTCGGGACAGGGGATGGCTACACCTTC. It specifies CASSFGTGDGYTF. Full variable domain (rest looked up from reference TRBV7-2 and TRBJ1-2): GAGVSQSPSNKVTEKGKDVELRCDPISGHTALYWYRQSLGQGLEFLIYFQGNSAPDKSGLPSDRFSAERTGGSVSTLTIQRTQQEDSAVYLCASSFGTGDGYTFGSGTRLTVV.

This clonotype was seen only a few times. As DNA, the CDR3 is TGTGCCAGCGGGGCTTATGGCTACACCTTC. It specifies CASGAYGYTF. The V call is TRBV12-3 or TRBV12-4, the J call TRBJ1-2, with D perhaps matching TRBD1 (5 bases). The CDR3 totals 10 residues. V lost 8 bases and J lost 5, with 6 bases in between.

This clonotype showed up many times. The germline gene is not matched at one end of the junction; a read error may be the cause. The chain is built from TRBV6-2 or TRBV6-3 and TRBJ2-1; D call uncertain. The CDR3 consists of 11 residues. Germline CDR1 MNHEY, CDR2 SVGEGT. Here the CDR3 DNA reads TGTGCCAGCAGTTACTTGCATGAGGAGTTCTTC. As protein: CASSYLHEEFF.

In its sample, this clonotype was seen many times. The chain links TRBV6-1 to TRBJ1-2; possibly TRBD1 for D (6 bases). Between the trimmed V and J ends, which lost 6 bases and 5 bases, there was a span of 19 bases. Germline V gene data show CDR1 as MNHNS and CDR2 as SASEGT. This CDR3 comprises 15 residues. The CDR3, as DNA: TGTGCCAGCAGGCTACCCAGGGGACGTACTTATGGCTACACCTTC. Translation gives CASRLPRGRTYGYTF.

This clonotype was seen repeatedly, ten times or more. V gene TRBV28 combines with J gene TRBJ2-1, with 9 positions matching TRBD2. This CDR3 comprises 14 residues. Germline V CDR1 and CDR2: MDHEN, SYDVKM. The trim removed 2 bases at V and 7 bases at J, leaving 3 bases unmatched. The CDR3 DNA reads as TGTGCCAGCAGTTTACAGCGGGGGGCTAATGAGCAGTTCTTC. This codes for CASSLQRGANEQFF.

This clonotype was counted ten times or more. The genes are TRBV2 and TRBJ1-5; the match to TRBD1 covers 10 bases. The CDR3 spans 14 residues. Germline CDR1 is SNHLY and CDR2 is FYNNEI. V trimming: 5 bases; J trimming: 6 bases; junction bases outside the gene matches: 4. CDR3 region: CASSFGQGVQPQHF. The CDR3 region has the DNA TGTGCCAGCAGTTTCGGACAGGGGGTTCAGCCCCAGCATTTT.

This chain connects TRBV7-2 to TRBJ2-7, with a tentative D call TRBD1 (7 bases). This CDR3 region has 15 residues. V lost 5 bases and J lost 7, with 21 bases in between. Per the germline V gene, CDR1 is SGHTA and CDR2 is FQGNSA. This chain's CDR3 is CASSPGGGGLEEQYF. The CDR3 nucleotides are TGTGCCAGCAGCCCCGGAGGGGGCGGGTTAGAAGAGCAGTACTTC. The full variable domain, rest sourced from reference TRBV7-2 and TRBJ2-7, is GAGVSQSPSNKVTEKGKDVELRCDPISGHTALYWYRQSLGQGLEFLIYFQGNSAPDKSGLPSDRFSAERTGGSVSTLTIQRTQQEDSAVYLCASSPGGGGLEEQYFGPGTRLTVT.

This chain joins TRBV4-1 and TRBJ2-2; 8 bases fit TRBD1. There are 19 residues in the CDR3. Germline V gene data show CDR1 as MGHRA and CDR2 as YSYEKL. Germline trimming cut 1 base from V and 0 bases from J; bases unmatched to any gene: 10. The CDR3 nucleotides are TGCGCCAGCAGCCAAGGCGGTAGTACAGGGGGAACGAACACCGGGGAGCTGTTTTTT. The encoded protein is CASSQGGSTGGTNTGELFF.

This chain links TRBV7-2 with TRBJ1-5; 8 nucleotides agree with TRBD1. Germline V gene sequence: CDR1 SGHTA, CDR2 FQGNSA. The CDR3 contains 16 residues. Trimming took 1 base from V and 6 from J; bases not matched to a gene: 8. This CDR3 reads CASSLGDTGGRQPQHF. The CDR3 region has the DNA TGTGCCAGCAGCTTAGGAGACACAGGGGGTCGTCAGCCCCAGCATTTT.

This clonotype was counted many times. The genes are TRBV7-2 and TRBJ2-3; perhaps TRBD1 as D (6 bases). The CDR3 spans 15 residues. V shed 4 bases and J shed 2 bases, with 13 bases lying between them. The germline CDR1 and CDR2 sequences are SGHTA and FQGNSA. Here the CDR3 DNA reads TGTGCCAGCAGCTACAGGGCCGCGGACACAGATACGCAGTATTTT. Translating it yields CASSYRAADTDTQYF.

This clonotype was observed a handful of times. In nucleotides, the CDR3 is TGTGCCAGCAGCCAAGTTCCTGAGTCCAATGAGCAGTTCTTC. This encodes CASSQVPESNEQFF. The J gene is TRBJ2-1, the V gene TRBV3-1; D is unresolved. This CDR3 region has 14 residues. CDR1 is LGHDT and CDR2 is YNNKEL in the germline V gene (reference sequence). V lost 1 base and J 6 bases, leaving 10 bases between the germline ends.

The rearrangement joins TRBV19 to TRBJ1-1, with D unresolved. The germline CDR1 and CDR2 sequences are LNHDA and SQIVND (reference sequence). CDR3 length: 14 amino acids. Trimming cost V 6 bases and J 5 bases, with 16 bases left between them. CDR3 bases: TGTGCCAGTAGCGAGGAAGGGCGTCGGACTGAAGCTTTCTTT. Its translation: CASSEEGRRTEAFF.

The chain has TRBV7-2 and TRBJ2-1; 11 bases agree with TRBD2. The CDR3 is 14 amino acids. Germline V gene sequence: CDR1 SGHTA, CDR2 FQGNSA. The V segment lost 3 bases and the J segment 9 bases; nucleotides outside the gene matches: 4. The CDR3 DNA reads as TGTGCCAGCAGCTTCGTAGCGGGGGGGTTTGAGCAGTTCTTC. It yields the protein CASSFVAGGFEQFF.

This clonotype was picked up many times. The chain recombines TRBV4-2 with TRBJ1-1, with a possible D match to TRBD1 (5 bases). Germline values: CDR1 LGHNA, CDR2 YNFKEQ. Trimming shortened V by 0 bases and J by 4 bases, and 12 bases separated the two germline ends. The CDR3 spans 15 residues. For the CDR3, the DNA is TGTGCCAGCAGCCAAGAGGAGGGGACCATCACTGAAGCTTTCTTT. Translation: CASSQEEGTITEAFF.